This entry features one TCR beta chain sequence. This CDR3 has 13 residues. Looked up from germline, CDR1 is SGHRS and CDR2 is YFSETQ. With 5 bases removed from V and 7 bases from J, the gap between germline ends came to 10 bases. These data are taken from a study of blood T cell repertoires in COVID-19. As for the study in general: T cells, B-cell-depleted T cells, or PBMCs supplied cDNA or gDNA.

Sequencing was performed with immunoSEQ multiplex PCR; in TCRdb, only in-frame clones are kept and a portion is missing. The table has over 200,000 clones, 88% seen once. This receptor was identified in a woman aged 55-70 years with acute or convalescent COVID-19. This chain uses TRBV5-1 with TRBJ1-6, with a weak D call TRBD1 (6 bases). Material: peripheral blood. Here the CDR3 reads CASRRTDNSPLHF. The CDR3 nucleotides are TGCGCCAGCAGGCGGACAGACAATTCACCCCTCCACTTT.